This record looks at one T cell receptor (beta chain) sequence and its context. Antigen specificity is unknown. In germline, CDR1 is SGHKS, CDR2 YYEKEE (reference sequence). This CDR3 is built from 14 residues. This entry belongs to a study of monozygotic twins with inflammatory bowel disease. Study-level points and caveats: Whereas healthy co-twins had higher TCRbeta diversity (inverse Simpson), IBD patients had lower diversity. The data did not back a single strong IBD-associated clonotype or signal.

In eight separate reactions per sample, cDNA was generated. Each UMI harboured a 6-nucleotide sample barcode and was appended via template switching. No DNA is given; TCRdb re-called the 5' RACE reads and lists each CDR3 protein once. The sample has around 400,000 distinct CDR3 sequences, and its top ten clones hold around 2.4%. Input material: blood. The chain joins TRBV5-5 to TRBJ2-4; TCRdb gives TRBD1 as the D gene, but with no DNA this cannot be confirmed. The sequence was obtained from a human donor with ulcerative colitis or Crohn's disease, or a healthy co-twin of an affected twin (not recorded which). Here the CDR3 reads CASSHIPRENIQYF.